This T cell receptor (beta chain) derives from a study of post-analysis software for immune sequencing data. Turning to the study itself: Recorded subtypes: relapsing-remitting, secondary progressive, progressive-relapsing; some patients unannotated. Findings and caveats of the study: People with multiple sclerosis had a significantly lower normalized Chao1 diversity than controls did. Same-batch preparations were strongly co-clustered by F measure. In patients, about 5 TRBV segments were more frequent than in controls, with TRBV5-6, TRBV5-1 and TRBV20-1 among them.

Tagging with unique molecular identifiers was a feature of the TCR beta cDNA libraries. Using its own MiXCR run on the PCR reads, TCRdb lists one record per CDR3 protein. The table includes 150,000 to 200,000 distinct CDR3 sequences, approximately 35% detected once. Points on this clonotype: Its antigen is unidentified.

V was trimmed by 8 bases and J by 2 bases, leaving 20 bases between them. The CDR3 runs to 16 residues. CDR1 and CDR2 (germline): MNHEY, SVGEGT. The sequencing here drew on blood, taken after autologous hematopoietic stem cell transplantation. The receptor comes from a girl aged 5-17 years with multiple sclerosis. The rearrangement links TRBV6-2 or TRBV6-3 to TRBJ2-3, with unresolved D. This chain's CDR3 is CASVPIASPHTDTQYF. The CDR3 DNA sequence: TGTGCCAGCGTTCCGATTGCCAGTCCCCACACAGATACGCAGTATTTT.